These 10 T cell receptor beta chains were all obtained from the same sample, sequenced in a study of regulatory dendritic cells for organ transplantation (dated by TCRdb to 2017 to 2019). What these receptors recognize is not known. Preparation of the library involved the immunoSEQ multiplex PCR assay. TCRdb retrieved this table from immuneACCESS and kept in-frame rearrangements only. Not all clones are present; in checked studies, unresolved V genes account for under half, and no reason is known for the remainder. Here the sample has 15,000 to 20,000 clones; roughly 80% occur a single time. The top ten clones comprise approximately 3.4% of the sample. Sorted T cell subsets were CFSE-labeled and co-cultured for under 6 days with allogeneic regulatory or mature dendritic cells at a 1:10 DC:T ratio. Sequenced input: memory CD4+ T cells from blood cultured with regulatory dendritic cells. The cell subset or site label on this specimen signifies: CD45RO+ memory T cells. The receptors were gathered from a human donor in good health.

The chain has TRBV15 and TRBJ2-7, with a possible D match to TRBD2 (5 bases). The CDR3 extends over 13 amino acids. Germline CDR1 and CDR2: LNHNV and YYDKDF (reference sequence). Trimming took off 5 bases at V and 3 bases at J, with 11 bases between the two ends. The CDR3 protein is CATSPGRNYEQYF. In nucleotides, the CDR3 is TGTGCCACCAGCCCTGGGAGAAACTACGAGCAGTACTTC.

The chain is built from TRBV19 and TRBJ1-5; possibly TRBD1 for D (5 bases). CDR3 length: 15 residues. Germline V gives CDR1 LNHDA, CDR2 SQIVND (reference sequence). V lost 4 bases and J 0 bases, leaving 10 bases between the germline ends. The CDR3 spells CASSRQKYSNQPQHF. The CDR3 nucleotides are TGTGCCAGTAGTAGACAGAAGTATAGCAATCAGCCCCAGCATTTT.

The CDR3 is CASSKEQNAGRDPYEQYF. The CDR3 DNA is TGTGCCAGCAGCAAAGAACAGAATGCGGGGAGGGACCCCTACGAGCAGTACTTC. The chain carries TRBV21-1 and TRBJ2-7; the table's D call TRBD2 went unverified against the DNA. TRBV21-1 has pseudogene status. CDR3 length: 18 residues.

In regard to this clone: An end of the junction differs from the germline gene, which may be a read error. This chain connects TRBV4-1 to TRBJ2-3, with 14 bases aligning to TRBD2. CDR3 length equals 17 residues. Germline V gives CDR1 MGHRA, CDR2 YSYEKL. The CDR3 region is CTSSRGTSGGGTDTQYF. CDR3 coding DNA: TGCACCAGCAGCCGGGGGACTAGCGGGGGTGGCACAGATACGCAGTATTTT.

This chain links TRBV5-1 with TRBJ1-5; TRBD1 agrees at 7 bases. V lost 0 bases to trimming and J lost 2 bases; unmatched junction nucleotides: 2. The germline gives CDR1 SGHRS, CDR2 YFSETQ. The CDR3 is 15 residues long. The CDR3 DNA is TGCGCCAGCAGCTTGGATGGACAGGGCAATCAGCCCCAGCATTTT. Amino acid sequence: CASSLDGQGNQPQHF.

This sequence joins TRBV5-1 and TRBJ2-1, with D possibly being TRBD1 or TRBD2 (5 bases each). V was cut by 5 bases and J by 1 base, with 13 bases left in between. Germline CDR1 reads SGHRS; CDR2 reads YFSETQ. The CDR3 extends over 15 amino acids. CDR3 residues: CASSDGGRSYNEQFF. In DNA form, the CDR3 reads TGCGCCAGCAGTGATGGGGGAAGGTCCTACAATGAGCAGTTCTTC.

This clone was detected only once. V and J are TRBV4-3 and TRBJ2-1; TRBD2 matches 11 bases. The J segment lost 3 bases and the V segment lost 4 bases, leaving 14 bases of the junction unmatched. Germline-derived CDR1 and CDR2 are LGHNA and YSLEER. The CDR3 is 19 residues long. The CDR3 spells CASSPLGLAGGFLYNEQFF. Here the CDR3 DNA reads TGCGCCAGCAGCCCGCTCGGGCTAGCGGGGGGTTTTCTCTACAATGAGCAGTTCTTC.

The chain is built from TRBV5-1 and TRBJ2-3; TRBD2 matches 8 bases. The germline gives CDR1 SGHRS, CDR2 YFSETQ. Trimming cost V 1 base and J 6 bases; bases outside gene matches: 13. The CDR3 has 17 amino acids. The CDR3 is CASSLQGTGTSYDTQYF. The CDR3 region has the DNA TGCGCCAGCAGCTTGCAAGGGACCGGGACTAGTTATGATACGCAGTATTTT.

This sequence joins TRBV9 and TRBJ2-3; D is tentatively TRBD1 or TRBD2 (6 bases each). This CDR3 region has 14 residues. V dropped 4 bases and J dropped 4 bases, with 13 bases sitting between them. Germline-derived CDR1 and CDR2 are SGDLS and YYNGEE. CDR3 region: CASSPTGASDTQYF. Written as DNA, the CDR3 is TGTGCCAGCAGCCCAACGGGGGCTTCAGATACGCAGTATTTT. Using reference TRBV9 and TRBJ2-3 for the parts outside the CDR3, the full variable domain is DSGVTQTPKHLITATGQRVTLRCSPRSGDLSVYWYQQSLDQGLQFLIQYYNGEERAKGNILERFSAQQFPDLHSELNLSSLELGDSALYFCASSPTGASDTQYFGPGTRLTVL.

This chain connects TRBV29-1 to TRBJ2-5; no clear D gene. Germline V gives CDR1 SQVTM, CDR2 ANQGSEA. The CDR3 runs to 11 residues. Trimming removed 0 bases at V and 7 bases at J, with 6 bases between. The CDR3: CSVEDISTQYF. DNA of the CDR3: TGCAGCGTTGAAGATATTTCGACCCAGTACTTC.